Sequencing of this T cell receptor beta chain was carried out in a study of CD8 T cells in ankylosing spondylitis. TCRdb ran MiXCR on the 5' RACE reads and lists one entry per CDR3 protein. The repertoire holds about 360,000 distinct CDR3 sequences, with around 20% as singletons. Germline loops: CDR1 SEHNR, CDR2 FQNEAQ (reference sequence). V was trimmed by 1 base and J by 4 bases, leaving 13 bases between them. The CDR3 is 15 residues long. This TCR was recovered from a male donor with ankylosing spondylitis or in good health (not recorded which). The V call is TRBV7-9, the J call TRBJ1-2, with D uncertain. Source material: blood, either unsorted or a sorted T cell fraction (not recorded which). CDR3 sequence: CASSLDTDGPYGYTF. CDR3 DNA sequence: TGTGCCAGCAGCTTAGATACAGACGGTCCCTATGGCTACACCTTC.